This TCR beta chain emerged from a study of early T cells in non-severe SARS-CoV-2 infection. TCRdb used MiXCR to reprocess the 5' RACE reads, holding one entry per CDR3 protein. The table includes about 60,000 distinct CDR3 sequences, 9.1% detected once. This clonotype was counted many times. V gave up 5 bases and J gave up 4 bases, with 15 bases separating them. In germline, CDR1 is LGHDT, CDR2 YNNKEL (reference sequence). This CDR3 is 14 amino acids long. The sequence derives from an adult who was a healthcare worker with PCR-confirmed SARS-CoV-2 infection or an uninfected control (not recorded which). The sequenced sample was whole blood. The chain couples TRBV3-1 to TRBJ2-7, with D possibly matching TRBD2 (6 bases). The CDR3: CASSSHGGTYEQYF. DNA for the CDR3: TGTGCCAGCAGCAGTCATGGGGGGACGTACGAGCAGTACTTC.